The clone carrying this TCR beta chain showed up many times. This sample is drawn from a study of T cell repertoires in cytomegalovirus infection. This CDR3 contains 16 residues. Germline V gene sequence: CDR1 SGHVS, CDR2 FNYEAQ. V lost 0 bases, J lost 3 bases, and 3 bases stayed unmatched. TCRdb re-called the reads with MiXCR, one entry per CDR3 protein. The table has around 190,000 distinct CDR3 sequences, about an eighth seen once. Specimen: PBMCs. V and J are TRBV7-6 and TRBJ2-3; 10 bases are a match to TRBD1. This TCR came from a human donor in good health (CMV status not recorded). Some clones in this sample may be carry-over from other donors' samples. The chain's CDR3 is CASSLAGQGRTDTQYF. Written as DNA, the CDR3 is TGTGCCAGCAGCTTAGCGGGACAGGGGAGGACAGATACGCAGTATTTT.